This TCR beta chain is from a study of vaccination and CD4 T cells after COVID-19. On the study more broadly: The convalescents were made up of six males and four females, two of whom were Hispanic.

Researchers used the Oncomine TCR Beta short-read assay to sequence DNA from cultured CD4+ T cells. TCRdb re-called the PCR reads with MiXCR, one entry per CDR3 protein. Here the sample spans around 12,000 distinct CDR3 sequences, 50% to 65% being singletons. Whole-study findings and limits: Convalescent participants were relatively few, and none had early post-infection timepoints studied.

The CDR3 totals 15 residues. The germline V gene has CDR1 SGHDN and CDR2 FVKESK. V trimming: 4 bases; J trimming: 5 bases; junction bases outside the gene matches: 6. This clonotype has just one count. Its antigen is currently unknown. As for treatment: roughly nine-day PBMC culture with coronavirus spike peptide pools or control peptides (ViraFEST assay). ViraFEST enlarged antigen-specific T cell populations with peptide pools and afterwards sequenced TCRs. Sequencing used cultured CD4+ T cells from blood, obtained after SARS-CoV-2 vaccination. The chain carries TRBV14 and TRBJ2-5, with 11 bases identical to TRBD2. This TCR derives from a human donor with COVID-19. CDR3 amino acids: CASSPGLAGVETQYF. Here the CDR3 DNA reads TGTGCCAGCAGCCCAGGACTAGCGGGTGTGGAGACCCAGTACTTC.